Listed here is a single TCR beta chain. Its antigen is still unknown. Blood replicates held 0.5 ug DNA, tumor or normal breast roughly 1.5 ug, two each. Profiled with immunoSEQ multiplex PCR; TCRdb holds only in-frame clones, not every one. Here the sample spans more than 65,000 clones, around 80% being singletons. CDR3 size: 14 residues. CDR1 MDHEN and CDR2 SYDVKM come from the germline V gene. V was cut by 3 bases and J by 4 bases, with 12 bases left in between. These data are taken from a study of early stage breast cancer tumors. Study-wide findings and caveats: Tumor and normal breast were distinguished via blood comparison in most of the 16 patients.

The sample taken for sequencing was blood. The source is a person aged 40 to 49 with breast cancer. The chain links TRBV28 to TRBJ1-1, with D possibly being TRBD1 (5 bases). The CDR3 DNA follows: TGTGCCAGCAGTTTCGGGGAGGGGAGCACTGAAGCTTTCTTT. Protein: CASSFGEGSTEAFF.